This T cell receptor beta chain was sequenced in a study of CD8+CD57+ T cells in acquired aplastic anemia. Whole-study findings and limits: No significant difference in CD8+ Simpson's diversity was found between patients and controls.

Sequencing was done on patients that had shown CD8+CD57+ cell expansion by flow cytometry. Each of the patients presented with severe acquired aplastic anemia. Genomic DNA served as template for TCR beta VDJ and CDR3 profiling. TCRdb processed the reads anew with MiXCR; each CDR3 protein has one entry. This table has 200,000 to 250,000 distinct CDR3 sequences, around 49% appearing once. This clonotype turned up a few times. Its specificity is not known. CDR1 SGHVS and CDR2 FNYEAQ come from the germline V gene. Trimming stripped 5 bases from V and 1 base from J, with 18 bases between. This CDR3 spans 18 amino acids.

Sequenced input: sorted CD4+, CD8+, or CD8+CD57+ T cells (not recorded which) from PBMCs. The J gene is TRBJ2-6, the V gene TRBV7-6; D is possibly TRBD2 (7 bases). The TCR originated in a human donor with aplastic anemia. The CDR3 DNA sequence: TGTGCCAGCAGCCGACTGAGGGGGGGCGCATCTGGGGCCAACGTCCTGACTTTC. Protein sequence: CASSRLRGGASGANVLTF.